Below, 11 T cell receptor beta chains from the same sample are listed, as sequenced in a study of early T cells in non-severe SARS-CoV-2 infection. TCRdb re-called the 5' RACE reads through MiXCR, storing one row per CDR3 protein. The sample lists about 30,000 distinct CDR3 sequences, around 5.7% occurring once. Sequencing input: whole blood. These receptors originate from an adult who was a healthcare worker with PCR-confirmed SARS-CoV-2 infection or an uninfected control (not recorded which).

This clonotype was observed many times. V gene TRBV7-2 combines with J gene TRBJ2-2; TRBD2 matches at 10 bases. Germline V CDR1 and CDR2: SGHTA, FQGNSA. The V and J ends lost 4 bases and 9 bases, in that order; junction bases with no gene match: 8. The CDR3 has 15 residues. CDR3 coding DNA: TGTGCCAGCAGCTCTACTAGCGGGACGGTTTGGGAGCTGTTTTTT. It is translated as CASSSTSGTVWELFF.

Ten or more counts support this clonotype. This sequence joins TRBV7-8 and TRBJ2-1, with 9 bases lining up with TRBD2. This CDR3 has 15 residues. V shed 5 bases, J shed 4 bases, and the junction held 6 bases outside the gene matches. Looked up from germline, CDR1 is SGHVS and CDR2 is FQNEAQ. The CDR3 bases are TGTGCCAGCAGCGGAAGCGGGGGGAGATACAATGAGCAGTTCTTC. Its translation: CASSGSGGRYNEQFF.

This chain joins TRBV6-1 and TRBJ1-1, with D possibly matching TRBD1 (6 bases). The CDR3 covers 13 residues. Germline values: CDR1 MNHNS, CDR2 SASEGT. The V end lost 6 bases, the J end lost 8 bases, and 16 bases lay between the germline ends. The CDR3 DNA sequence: TGTGCCAGCAGAAATACAGGGAAAACGGAAGCTTTCTTT. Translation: CASRNTGKTEAFF.

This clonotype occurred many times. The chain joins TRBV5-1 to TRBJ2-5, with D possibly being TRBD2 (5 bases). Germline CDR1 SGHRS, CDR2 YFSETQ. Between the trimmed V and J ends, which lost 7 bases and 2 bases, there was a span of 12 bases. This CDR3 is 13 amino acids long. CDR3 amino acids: CASSKEVQETQYF. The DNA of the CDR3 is TGCGCCAGCTCGAAGGAGGTTCAAGAGACCCAGTACTTC.

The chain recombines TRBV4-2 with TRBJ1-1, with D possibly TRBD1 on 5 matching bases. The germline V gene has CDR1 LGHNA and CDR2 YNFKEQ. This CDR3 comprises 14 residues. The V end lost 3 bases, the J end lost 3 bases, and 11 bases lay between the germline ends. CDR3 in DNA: TGTGCCAGCAGCCACGTCAGGGATGACACTGAAGCTTTCTTT. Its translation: CASSHVRDDTEAFF.

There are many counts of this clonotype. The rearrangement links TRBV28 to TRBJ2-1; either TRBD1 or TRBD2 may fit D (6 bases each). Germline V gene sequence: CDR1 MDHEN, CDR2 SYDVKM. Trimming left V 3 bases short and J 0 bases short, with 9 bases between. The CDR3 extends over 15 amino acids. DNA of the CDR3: TGTGCCAGCAGTTTCGGGGGCTACTCCTACAATGAGCAGTTCTTC. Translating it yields CASSFGGYSYNEQFF.

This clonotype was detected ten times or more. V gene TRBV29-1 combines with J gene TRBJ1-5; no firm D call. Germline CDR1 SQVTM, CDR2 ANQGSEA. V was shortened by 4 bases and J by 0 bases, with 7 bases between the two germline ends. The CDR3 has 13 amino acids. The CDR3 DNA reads TGCAGCGTTGGGTATAGTAGCAATCAGCCCCAGCATTTT. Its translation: CSVGYSSNQPQHF.

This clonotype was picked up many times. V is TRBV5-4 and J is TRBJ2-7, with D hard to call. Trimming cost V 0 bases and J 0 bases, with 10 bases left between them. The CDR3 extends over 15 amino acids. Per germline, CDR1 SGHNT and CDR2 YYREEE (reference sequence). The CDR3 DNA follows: TGTGCCAGCAGCTTGGCCGCCTCTTACTCCTACGAGCAGTACTTC. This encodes CASSLAASYSYEQYF.

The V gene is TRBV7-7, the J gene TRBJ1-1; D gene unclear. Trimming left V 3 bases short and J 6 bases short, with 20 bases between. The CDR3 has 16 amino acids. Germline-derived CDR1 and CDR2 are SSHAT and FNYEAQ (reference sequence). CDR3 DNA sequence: TGTGCCAGCAGCTTCGCTTACTTTACAGTTGGAGCTGAAGCTTTCTTT. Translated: CASSFAYFTVGAEAFF.

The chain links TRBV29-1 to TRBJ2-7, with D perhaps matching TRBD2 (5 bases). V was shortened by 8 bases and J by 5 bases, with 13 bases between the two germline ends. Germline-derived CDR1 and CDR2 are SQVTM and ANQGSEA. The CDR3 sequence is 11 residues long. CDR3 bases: TGCAGCACCACCCGGGGTGACGAGCAGTACTTC. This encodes CSTTRGDEQYF.

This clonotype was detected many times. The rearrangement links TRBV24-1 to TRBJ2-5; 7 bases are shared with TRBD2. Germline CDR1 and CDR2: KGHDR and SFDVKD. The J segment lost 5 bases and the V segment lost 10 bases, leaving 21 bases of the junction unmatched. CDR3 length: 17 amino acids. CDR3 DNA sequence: TGTGCCACTGCAACAACTCGGTCCGGGGGGTCAGGGGAGACCCAGTACTTC. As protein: CATATTRSGGSGETQYF.